This T cell receptor beta chain emerged from a study of blood T cell repertoires in COVID-19. Whole-study context: The United States, Italy and Spain supplied acute and convalescent COVID-19 samples. PBMCs, B-cell-depleted T cells, or T cells provided the cDNA or gDNA that made up the material.

Trimming took off 2 bases at V and 10 bases at J, with 9 bases between the two ends. Germline CDR1 is MNHNS and CDR2 is SASEGT. The CDR3 is 13 amino acids. The authors' processing: Amplification with reference gene primers provided the estimates of nucleated cell counts. TCRdb's copy holds only in-frame clones and misses some; the assay was immunoSEQ multiplex PCR. The V and J calls and the clone size are those of that table, but D and trimming were determined from the DNA. The sample has roughly 230,000 clones, roughly nine tenths seen once; the top ten hold 3.5% to 5%. The sample consisted of peripheral blood. The chain joins TRBV6-1 to TRBJ1-6; D is undetermined. This receptor was obtained from a woman in her forties who had recovered from COVID-19. Here the CDR3 DNA reads TGTGCCAGCAGTGAAACTAGGAAGTCACCCCTCCACTTT. Its protein product is CASSETRKSPLHF.